This T cell receptor (beta chain) was documented in a study of T cells of healthy individuals. MiXCR, run by TCRdb on the 5' RACE reads, gives a single entry per CDR3 protein. The sample carries 75,000 to 95,000 distinct CDR3 sequences, more than 5% recorded once. The J segment lost 0 bases and the V segment lost 2 bases, leaving 11 bases of the junction unmatched. The CDR3 runs to 18 residues. Germline-derived CDR1 and CDR2 are SEHNR and FQNEAQ (reference sequence). This clonotype was obtained from a female donor in good health. This chain links TRBV7-9 with TRBJ1-1; TRBD1 matches 8 bases. CDR3 DNA sequence: TGTGCCAGCAGCTTACCAGCGAGTCTGGGACAGGTGAACACTGAAGCTTTCTTT. It codes for CASSLPASLGQVNTEAFF.